Shown below are 9 T cell receptor beta chains from a single sample sequenced in a study of T cells after yellow fever vaccination. TCRdb re-analysed the 5' RACE reads in MiXCR, keeping a single row per CDR3 protein. This table holds roughly 500,000 distinct CDR3 sequences, 15% to 20% found once. The sequencing used PBMCs, collected 15 days after the yellow fever booster vaccination. Every receptor here comes from a man aged 30-40 years who received the YFV17D yellow fever vaccine.

The J gene is TRBJ1-1, the V gene TRBV20-1, with a possible D match to TRBD1 (5 bases). Germline V gene lookup returns CDR1 DFQATT and CDR2 SNEGSKA (reference sequence). The CDR3 is 14 amino acids. Trimming removed 3 bases from V and 11 bases from J, with 22 bases in between. The CDR3 DNA reads as TGCAGTGCTAGTCACCCCGGGGGTTACGGGTCGGCTTTCTTT. As protein: CSASHPGGYGSAFF.

The gene calls are TRBV20-1 and TRBJ2-7, with D unclear. V shed 4 bases and J shed 0 bases, with 13 bases lying between them. Germline assignment: CDR1 DFQATT and CDR2 SNEGSKA (reference sequence). The CDR3 runs to 14 residues. CDR3 region: CSAISHLSSYEQYF. CDR3 nucleotide sequence: TGCAGTGCTATCAGCCACCTGAGCTCCTACGAGCAGTACTTC.

The chain recombines TRBV20-1 with TRBJ2-7; 9 positions match TRBD2. The CDR3 spans 14 residues. Germline V gives CDR1 DFQATT, CDR2 SNEGSKA (reference sequence). The V and J ends lost 6 bases and 4 bases, in that order; junction bases with no gene match: 10. The CDR3: CSAPRGGVGYEQYF. The CDR3 DNA reads TGCAGTGCACCCCGCGGGGGGGTAGGGTACGAGCAGTACTTC.

This clonotype was detected a few times. V gene TRBV5-1 combines with J gene TRBJ2-5; perhaps TRBD2 as D (6 bases). The CDR3 sequence is 16 residues long. CDR1 is SGHRS and CDR2 is YFSETQ in the germline V gene. The germline V and J ends were trimmed by 1 base and 3 bases, with 16 bases remaining between them. CDR3 sequence (DNA): TGCGCCAGCAGCTTGAGCCCCGGGCTAGCGAAAGAGACCCAGTACTTC. Protein product: CASSLSPGLAKETQYF.

There are a few counts of this clonotype. V and J are TRBV19 and TRBJ2-7, with D maybe TRBD2 (5 bases). CDR3 length: 14 amino acids. The V end was cut by 6 bases, the J end by 4 bases, with 16 bases between. From germline, CDR1 is LNHDA and CDR2 SQIVND (reference sequence). CDR3 sequence (DNA): TGTGCCAGTAGCCCGACGGGGTGGTCATACGAGCAGTACTTC. Protein: CASSPTGWSYEQYF.

The genes are TRBV7-2 and TRBJ2-7; unclear D gene. The CDR3 length is 13 residues. Trimming pared 7 bases from V and 3 bases from J, leaving 13 bases between. From germline, CDR1 is SGHTA and CDR2 FQGNSA. The CDR3 nucleotides read TGTGCCAGCACCCGATCAGCCGGCTACGAGCAGTACTTC. Amino acid sequence: CASTRSAGYEQYF.

The gene calls are TRBV11-1 and TRBJ2-1; D remains ambiguous. The CDR3 has 18 residues. CDR1 SGHAT and CDR2 FQDESV come from the germline V gene (reference sequence). The V gene lost 5 bases and the J gene lost 6 bases, with 26 bases spanning the gap. CDR3 amino acids: CASSPLPRFRPPRNEQFF. The CDR3 coding sequence is TGTGCCAGCAGCCCCCTTCCACGTTTTAGACCTCCACGCAATGAGCAGTTCTTC.

This clonotype has a handful of counts. The chain is built from TRBV5-6 and TRBJ2-1, with D maybe TRBD2 (7 bases). In germline, CDR1 is SGHDT, CDR2 YYEEEE. The CDR3 has 16 amino acids. Trimming shortened V by 6 bases and J by 3 bases, and 19 bases separated the two germline ends. CDR3 loop: CASTAGAGVFYNEQFF. In DNA, the CDR3 is TGTGCCAGCACCGCGGGGGCGGGAGTCTTCTACAATGAGCAGTTCTTC.

This clonotype was counted a few times. V is TRBV6-2 or TRBV6-3 and J is TRBJ1-2; unclear D gene. This CDR3 comprises 13 residues. V lost 2 bases and J 2 bases, leaving 6 bases between the germline ends. Germline V lookup: CDR1 MNHEY, CDR2 SVGEGT. The CDR3 here is CASSYDGNYGYTF. CDR3 DNA: TGTGCCAGCAGTTACGACGGCAACTATGGCTACACCTTC.